This record looks at one T cell receptor beta chain sequence and its context. It lacks a known antigen. Per-base qualities were not stored, and no clone one base away is much larger. In the paper's terms, the treatment or condition label means: allogeneic hematopoietic cell transplantation with graft depleted of TCRalphabeta T cells and CD19 B cells. The transplant recipients were children given TCRalphabeta/CD19-depleted allogeneic hematopoietic cell grafts. The data were taken from a study of T-cell reconstitution after alpha-beta-depleted transplantation in children (dated by TCRdb to the mid-2010s). About the study as a whole: Using TCR repertoire profiling, the study followed T-cell immune reconstitution in a quantitative way in children after TCRalphabeta/CD19-depleted allogeneic hematopoietic cell transplantation.

V and J lose 1 base and 5 bases, and a span of 11 bases separates them. CDR1 SGHVS and CDR2 FQNEAQ are derived from the germline V gene. Spanning cysteine to phenylalanine, the CDR3 consists of 15 amino acids. Just CDR3 DNA is preserved here, 45 bases in frame from base 1. General study outcomes and caveats: The high TCRbeta diversity at day 60 in some patients was ascribed to recipient T cells and intrathymic progenitors that had survived conditioning. The frequencies of hyperexpanded clones fell over the following months, and after one year, T-cell counts and TCRbeta diversity were mostly attributed to newly produced T cells. About two months after transplant, the apparently early recovery of alphabetaT-cell counts reportedly depended on just several hundred clones that had expanded rapidly and came from non-depleted graft cells.

Library creation used PCR. For sequencing, an Illumina HiSeq 2500 was employed. Molecular barcoding was employed in the preparation of TCR libraries, with unique molecular identifiers being used to normalize TCRbeta repertoire quantification. The raw public data were reprocessed by TCRdb itself: fastp quality trimming at Q25, MiXCR clonotype calling, in-frame beta chains only. CDR3 protein sequences are deduplicated, and each keeps its most common genes and DNA. The sample has roughly 420,000 distinct CDR3 sequences on record, under 20% of them singletons. The ten largest account for 29% of the sample.

The source is a boy in the first two years of life who had a stem cell transplant for Wiskott-Aldrich syndrome, so the T cells may come from the graft donor. The input for sequencing was PBMCs, mostly from graft donor cells, taken 360 days after TCRalphabeta/CD19-depleted stem cell transplant. The chain couples TRBV7-8 to TRBJ2-2; D gene: possibly TRBD1, on 6 matching bases. The CDR3: CASSLDQGWTGELFF. The DNA is as follows: TGTGCCAGCAGCTTAGACCAGGGGTGGACCGGGGAGCTGTTTTTT. This CDR3, with the reference TRBV7-8 and TRBJ2-2 proteins standing in past its ends, gives the full variable domain GAGVSQSPRYKVAKRGQDVALRCDPISGHVSLFWYQQALGQGPEFLTYFQNEAQLDKSGLPSDRFFAERPEGSVSTLKIQRTQQEDSAVYLCASSLDQGWTGELFFGEGSRLTVL.